A single sample is the source of the 9 T cell receptor beta chains below, sequenced in a study of blood T cell repertoires in COVID-19 (dated by TCRdb to about 2020). The protocol used for the library was the immunoSEQ multiplex PCR assay. TCRdb's version of the immuneACCESS table is confined to in-frame rearrangements and falls short of the full clone set. An unresolved V gene accounts for under half of the shortfall where checked; the remainder is of unknown origin. This sample comprises roughly 260,000 clones, roughly 87% of them detected only once. The biggest ten clones account for just over 2.5% of the sample. The material sequenced was PBMCs or T cells enriched from blood (not recorded which). These TCRs come from a woman aged 30 to 39 with acute COVID-19.

In its sample, this clone was seen once. The chain recombines TRBV12-5 with TRBJ2-1; TRBD2 might be the D (6 bases). The CDR3 has 17 amino acids. The germline V and J ends were trimmed by 4 bases and 0 bases, with 16 bases remaining between them. The germline CDR1 and CDR2 sequences are LGHNT and FRNRAP. CDR3 coding DNA: TGTGCTAGTGGTTCTTATAGCGGCCCGAGCTCCTACAATGAGCAGTTCTTC. This encodes CASGSYSGPSSYNEQFF.

The chain has TRBV20-1 and TRBJ2-3; 7 nucleotides line up with TRBD2. Trimming cost V 3 bases and J 5 bases; bases outside gene matches: 23. The germline CDR1 and CDR2 sequences are DFQATT and SNEGSKA (reference sequence). This CDR3 contains 19 residues. This chain's CDR3 is CSASSGSLATYRLGDTQYF. CDR3 nucleotides: TGCAGTGCTAGTTCGGGCTCACTAGCGACGTACCGGTTGGGAGATACGCAGTATTTT.

This clone was detected only once. The chain joins TRBV30 to TRBJ1-2; D is possibly TRBD1 (6 bases). The V end was cut by 1 base, the J end by 7 bases, with 13 bases between. The CDR3 sequence is 13 residues long. In germline, CDR1 is GTSNPN, CDR2 SVGIG (reference sequence). The CDR3 sequence is CAWSGAGEGGYTF. The CDR3 nucleotides read TGTGCCTGGAGTGGGGCAGGGGAGGGTGGCTACACCTTC. Based on the CDR3 plus reference TRBV30 and TRBJ1-2, the full variable domain is SQTIHQWPATLVQPVGSPLSLECTVEGTSNPNLYWYRQAAGRGLQLLFYSVGIGQISSEVPQNLSASRPQDRQFILSSKKLLLSDSGFYLCAWSGAGEGGYTFGSGTRLTVV.

V gene TRBV12-3 or TRBV12-4 combines with J gene TRBJ2-1; 11 bases agree with TRBD2. This CDR3 is built from 13 residues. J gave up 10 bases and V 3 bases, and 2 bases lay outside the gene matches. The CDR3 DNA reads TGTGCCAGCAGTTTTACTAGCGGGGGAGAGCAGTTCTTC. It translates to CASSFTSGGEQFF.

A single count supports this clone. The rearrangement links TRBV5-5 to TRBJ2-1, with 14 positions matching TRBD2. In germline, CDR1 is SGHKS, CDR2 YYEKEE (reference sequence). The CDR3 covers 20 residues. V shed 3 bases and J 5 bases; nucleotides not matched to a gene: 16. The CDR3 DNA is TGTGCCAGCAGCTCCCACATACCCGGACTAGCGGGGGGCCCCCACAATGAGCAGTTCTTC. Translated: CASSSHIPGLAGGPHNEQFF.

The chain recombines TRBV18 with TRBJ1-2, with 9 nucleotides matching TRBD1. Looked up from germline, CDR1 is KGHSH and CDR2 is LQKENI. The V and J ends lost 6 bases and 0 bases, in that order; junction bases with no gene match: 8. The CDR3 loop spans 16 amino acids. The CDR3 region is CASSLQGAIPNYGYTF. The CDR3 bases are TGTGCCAGCTCGTTACAGGGGGCGATCCCTAACTATGGCTACACCTTC.

This clone was detected once. J is TRBJ1-1 and V is TRBV5-4; D is perhaps TRBD1 (6 bases). Germline V CDR1 and CDR2: SGHNT, YYREEE (reference sequence). V was shortened by 4 bases and J by 0 bases, with 10 bases between the two germline ends. This CDR3 has 14 residues. The chain's CDR3 is CASSPRQVNTEAFF. CDR3 coding DNA: TGTGCCAGCAGCCCGCGACAGGTGAACACTGAAGCTTTCTTT.

This chain joins TRBV7-5 and TRBJ2-2; the table's D gene call, TRBD2, was not cross checked with the DNA. TRBV7-5 is a recognized pseudogene. The CDR3 is 16 amino acids. CDR3 sequence (DNA): TGTGCCAGAAGCTTAGCGCGGCTAGCAAATCCCGGGGAGCTGTTTTTT. As protein: CARSLARLANPGELFF.

The V call is TRBV20-1, the J call TRBJ2-1; D remains ambiguous. CDR1 is DFQATT and CDR2 is SNEGSKA in the germline V gene (reference sequence). CDR3 length equals 10 residues. Trimming stripped 1 base from V and 10 bases from J, with 5 bases between. This CDR3 reads CSARAREQFF. Here the CDR3 DNA reads TGCAGTGCTAGAGCGCGCGAGCAGTTCTTC.